This T cell receptor (beta chain) was identified during a study of post-analysis software for immune sequencing data. With respect to this clonotype: Its antigen is unknown.

CDR1 is SGHAT, CDR2 FQNNGV, per germline. Trimming removed 7 bases at V and 3 bases at J, with 16 bases between. The CDR3 totals 14 residues. Researchers reported that TCR beta cDNA libraries carried unique molecular identifiers. MiXCR, run by TCRdb on the PCR reads, gives a single entry per CDR3 protein. The sample yields 550,000 to 700,000 distinct CDR3 sequences, roughly 40% seen once. General study results and limits: The study found significantly lower normalized Chao1 diversity in multiple sclerosis patients than in controls. The study found TRBV5-6, TRBV5-1 and TRBV20-1 among four to six TRBV segments more frequent in patients than controls.

The chain links TRBV11-2 to TRBJ2-7, with D uncertain. This receptor was taken from a girl aged 10 to 17 with multiple sclerosis. The sample consisted of blood. CDR3: CASTLGGEIYEQYF. The CDR3 DNA reads as TGTGCCAGCACCCTGGGTGGGGAAATCTACGAGCAGTACTTC.